This TCR beta chain emerged from a study of shared T cell receptors in the human thymus. Repertoires were generated with immunoSEQ multiplex PCR, while TCRdb's copy carries only in-frame clones and drops some. There are approximately 490,000 clones in the sample; about four fifths occur only once, and 0.01% to 0.015% lies in the top ten. In germline, CDR1 is LNHDA, CDR2 SQIVND (reference sequence). V lost 5 bases and J 2 bases, leaving 12 bases between the germline ends. This CDR3 spans 15 amino acids. These sequences were also reported in another study, on human thymus T cells. From that paper: Healthy Finnish infants undergoing corrective surgery for congenital heart defects were the donors. Apparent skewing of V and J gene usage characterized both thymic and blood repertoires. Related research found strongly overlapping thymic repertoires in unrelated individuals.

The V and J genes are TRBV19 and TRBJ1-4; D not certain. The sequence was collected from a boy in the first two years of life with a congenital heart defect. The sequenced material came from thymocytes. CDR3 in amino acids: CASSSGGVTNEKLFF. The CDR3 DNA reads as TGTGCCAGTAGTTCTGGCGGGGTTACTAATGAAAAACTGTTTTTT.